The entry below describes one TCR beta chain. This entry comes from a study of blood T cell repertoires in COVID-19. Whole-study context: From the United States, Italy and Spain came samples of acute and convalescent COVID-19.

Per the original data handling: Amplified reference gene primers provided the basis for estimating nucleated cell counts. Assay used: immunoSEQ multiplex PCR; TCRdb lists only in-frame clones, some missing. V and J calls and clone size come straight from that table; D and trimming were deduced from the DNA. In the table there are under 200,000 clones, roughly 86% of which are singletons. The CDR3 has 12 residues. V was cut by 6 bases and J by 8 bases, with 13 bases left in between. Germline V gene sequence: CDR1 MNHNS, CDR2 SASEGT. Sequencing input: peripheral blood. The chain combines TRBV6-1 with TRBJ1-1; D might be TRBD1 (6 bases). The receptor's source is a man aged 55-75 years with COVID-19, enrolled during active disease. The CDR3 is CASRTGGEEAFF. The CDR3 bases are TGTGCCAGCAGAACTGGGGGCGAAGAAGCTTTCTTT.